Listed here are 15 T cell receptor beta chains from one sample, sequenced in a study of T cells in Graves' hyperthyroidism and ophthalmopathy (dated by TCRdb to the late 2010s). Libraries were made using multiplex PCR. TCRdb lists the instrument as Illumina HiSeq 2000. The TCR beta CDR3 regions were amplified from the RNA transcripts. The first round of RT-PCR for the TCR CDR3 was performed with the HTBI primer set and the Qiagen OneStep RT-PCR kit. The public reads were reanalyzed by TCRdb: fastp trimming at Q25, MiXCR alignment, in-frame beta chains only. Duplicate CDR3 protein sequences are folded into a single record with the most common DNA and genes. The sample has 600,000 to 700,000 distinct CDR3 sequences on record, around 15% of them singletons. Clones ranked in the top ten supply over 3.5% of the sample. Sequenced material: blood. The source is a woman aged 40 to 50 with Graves' ophthalmopathy.

This clonotype was picked up many times. The gene calls are TRBV19 and TRBJ2-6; TRBD2 aligns across 7 bases. Germline V gene data show CDR1 as LNHDA and CDR2 as SQIVND (reference sequence). J gave up 2 bases and V 5 bases, and 12 bases lay outside the gene matches. The CDR3 loop spans 18 amino acids. As DNA, the CDR3 is TGTGCCAGTAGTCCCCCGGGGAGGGTACGGACTGGGGCCAACGTCCTGACTTTC. It translates to CASSPPGRVRTGANVLTF.

The V and J genes are TRBV28 and TRBJ2-3; no definite D call. The V gene's germline CDR1 is MDHEN and CDR2 SYDVKM. The CDR3 has 17 residues. V lost 6 bases to trimming and J lost 4 bases, with 23 bases between them. CDR3 sequence (DNA): TGTGCCAGCAGGACCTCGTTACAGCTCGAAGGCGCAGATACGCAGTATTTT. Protein product: CASRTSLQLEGADTQYF. The complete variable domain, with remaining parts taken from reference TRBV28 and TRBJ2-3, reads DVKVTQSSRYLVKRTGEKVFLECVQDMDHENMFWYRQDPGLGLRLIYFSYDVKMKEKGDIPEGYSVSREKKERFSLILESASTNQTSMYLCASRTSLQLEGADTQYFGPGTRLTVL.

This clonotype was seen many times. The V and J genes are TRBV19 and TRBJ1-5; the D gene is possibly TRBD1 (5 bases). The CDR3 totals 15 residues. Germline V gene lookup returns CDR1 LNHDA and CDR2 SQIVND (reference sequence). The V gene lost 5 bases and the J gene lost 0 bases, with 11 bases spanning the gap. CDR3 DNA sequence: TGTGCCAGTAGTTCCAGGACAAATAGCAATCAGCCCCAGCATTTT. Amino acid sequence: CASSSRTNSNQPQHF.

This clonotype was seen only once. This chain links TRBV12-3 or TRBV12-4 with TRBJ2-5, with 10 bases aligning to TRBD2. There are 15 residues in the CDR3. The V segment lost 6 bases and the J segment 4 bases; nucleotides outside the gene matches: 8. DNA for the CDR3: TGTGCCAGCAGCCCGCAGCGGGGGGGCGGAGAGACCCAGTACTTC. Its protein product is CASSPQRGGGETQYF.

This clonotype was recorded a few times. The chain joins TRBV28 to TRBJ1-5, with a weak D call TRBD1 (6 bases). The V gene's germline CDR1 is MDHEN and CDR2 SYDVKM. CDR3 length equals 14 residues. V gave up 3 bases and J gave up 6 bases, with 12 bases separating them. This CDR3 is CASSFITGSQPQHF. CDR3 nucleotides: TGTGCCAGCAGTTTCATTACAGGGTCTCAGCCCCAGCATTTT.

This clonotype was counted at least ten times. The chain links TRBV7-8 to TRBJ2-7; 11 nucleotides agree with TRBD2. Germline CDR1 is SGHVS and CDR2 is FQNEAQ. The CDR3 contains 16 residues. The ends lost 5 bases at V and 4 bases at J; junction bases unmatched: 10. The chain's CDR3 is CASSPLSGRATYEQYF. Written as DNA, the CDR3 is TGTGCCAGCAGCCCCCTTAGCGGGAGGGCGACGTACGAGCAGTACTTC. The full variable domain, in which reference TRBV7-8 and TRBJ2-7 provide the parts outside the CDR3, is GAGVSQSPRYKVAKRGQDVALRCDPISGHVSLFWYQQALGQGPEFLTYFQNEAQLDKSGLPSDRFFAERPEGSVSTLKIQRTQQEDSAVYLCASSPLSGRATYEQYFGPGTRLTVT.

The table lists this clonotype with many counts. The CDR3 spells CSATPLHLTYEQYF. The CDR3 DNA is TGCAGTGCTACCCCCCTTCACCTAACCTACGAGCAGTACTTC. This rearrangement joins TRBV20-1 to TRBJ2-7; no firm D call. Trimming pared 4 bases from V and 2 bases from J, leaving 15 bases between. The CDR3 covers 14 residues. CDR1 DFQATT and CDR2 SNEGSKA come from the germline V gene (reference sequence).

In this sample, this clonotype turned up many times. V is TRBV11-2 and J is TRBJ2-5; D is uncertain. Germline CDR1 and CDR2: SGHAT and FQNNGV. CDR3 length: 14 amino acids. Trimming stripped 2 bases from V and 5 bases from J, with 12 bases between. In nucleotides, the CDR3 is TGTGCCAGCAGCTTATCTCATCTATCTGAGACCCAGTACTTC. Protein sequence: CASSLSHLSETQYF.

This rearrangement joins TRBV9 to TRBJ2-7; the D call may be TRBD1 or TRBD2 (5 bases each). Germline CDR1 reads SGDLS; CDR2 reads YYNGEE. CDR3 length: 15 amino acids. V shed 4 bases and J shed 3 bases, with 17 bases lying between them. The CDR3 is CASSRGTDTIYEQYF. The CDR3 coding sequence is TGTGCCAGCAGCCGAGGGACGGATACCATCTACGAGCAGTACTTC.

The CDR3 spells CASSQGTSGKNEQFF. In DNA, the CDR3 is TGCGCCAGCAGCCAAGGGACTAGCGGGAAAAATGAGCAGTTCTTC. V is TRBV4-1 and J is TRBJ2-1; 12 bases map to TRBD2. There are 15 residues in the CDR3. The V gene end was trimmed by 1 base and the J gene end by 7 bases; junction bases not matched to a gene: 2. Germline V gene data show CDR1 as MGHRA and CDR2 as YSYEKL.

This clonotype has just a few counts. The chain recombines TRBV6-5 with TRBJ2-5; TRBD2 matches at 9 bases. There are 16 residues in the CDR3. CDR1 and CDR2 from the germline V gene are MNHEY and SVGAGI. The ends lost 2 bases at V and 1 base at J; junction bases unmatched: 5. CDR3 sequence (DNA): TGTGCCAGCAGTTACAAGGCGGGAGGGCTCCAAGAGACCCAGTACTTC. It translates to CASSYKAGGLQETQYF.

This clonotype was recorded many times. The chain joins TRBV28 to TRBJ2-7, with D perhaps matching TRBD1 (5 bases). This CDR3 is built from 14 residues. Trimming removed 0 bases at V and 2 bases at J, with 8 bases between. Germline-derived CDR1 and CDR2 are MDHEN and SYDVKM. CDR3 in DNA: TGTGCCAGCAGTTTATGGGACACCCCCTACGAGCAGTACTTC. Translated, it gives CASSLWDTPYEQYF.

This clonotype was detected ten times or more. The chain links TRBV18 to TRBJ2-2; perhaps TRBD2 as D (6 bases). CDR3 size: 15 residues. Germline CDR1 and CDR2: KGHSH and LQKENI. Trimming took 5 bases from V and 0 from J, leaving 10 bases between them. CDR3 DNA sequence: TGTGCCAGCTCATCCGGGACTCCGAACACCGGGGAGCTGTTTTTT. Translated: CASSSGTPNTGELFF. Drawing the rest from reference TRBV18 and TRBJ2-2, the complete variable domain is NAGVMQNPRHLVRRRGQEARLRCSPMKGHSHVYWYRQLPEEGLKFMVYLQKENIIDESGMPKERFSAEFPKEGPSILRIQQVVRGDSAAYFCASSSGTPNTGELFFGEGSRLTVL.

This chain uses TRBV5-1 with TRBJ2-2; 8 bases are shared with TRBD2. Trimming cost V 4 bases and J 3 bases; bases outside gene matches: 8. CDR1 SGHRS and CDR2 YFSETQ come from the germline V gene. The CDR3 sequence is 16 residues long. The CDR3 DNA follows: TGCGCCAGCAGCGTGTTTAGCGGGAAGGACACCGGGGAGCTGTTTTTT. This encodes CASSVFSGKDTGELFF.

The genes are TRBV6-2 or TRBV6-3 and TRBJ2-7; 12 bases agree with TRBD2. V was pared by 6 bases and J by 2 bases, with 14 bases of the junction left unmatched. Germline-derived CDR1 and CDR2 are MNHEY and SVGEGT. The length of the CDR3 is 18 residues. CDR3 sequence (DNA): TGTGCCAGCAGACAACACATGATTCTAGCGGGAGGGCCCTACGAGCAGTACTTC. Translating it yields CASRQHMILAGGPYEQYF.